The 3 T cell receptor beta chains below come from one sample, sequenced in a study of cytomegalovirus exposure and HLA in healthy donors. Some clones are missing from TCRdb's copy, which holds only in-frame ones; the method was immunoSEQ multiplex PCR. The data contain about 240,000 clones, around nine tenths of them singletons. Material: PBMCs. The receptors shown here come from a man younger than 30 in good health and CMV-seronegative.

The chain uses TRBV4-2 and TRBJ1-6; no definite D call. The CDR3 sequence is 13 residues long. Looked up from germline, CDR1 is LGHNA and CDR2 is YNFKEQ. The V and J ends lost 8 bases and 7 bases respectively, with 12 bases between them. CDR3 sequence (DNA): TGTGCCAGCCAAGAGTCAAACAATTCACCCCTCCACTTT. The encoded protein is CASQESNNSPLHF.

This clone has only a few counts. The chain has TRBV5-4 and TRBJ1-3; the D gene is possibly TRBD1 (6 bases). This CDR3 is 15 amino acids long. The ends were cut back, 3 bases at V and 2 bases at J, with 12 bases in the middle. Germline CDR1 SGHNT, CDR2 YYREEE (reference sequence). The CDR3 sequence is CASSSGRTAGNTIYF. For the CDR3, the DNA is TGTGCCAGCAGCTCAGGCAGGACAGCTGGAAACACCATATATTTT.

V and J are TRBV28 and TRBJ2-7, with unresolved D. There are 14 residues in the CDR3. Germline lookup yields CDR1 MDHEN and CDR2 SYDVKM. Trimming left V 6 bases short and J 4 bases short, with 16 bases between. The CDR3 here is CASRAERPTYEQYF. Written as DNA, the CDR3 is TGTGCCAGCAGAGCAGAGCGCCCCACTTACGAGCAGTACTTC.